This entry lists 13 T cell receptor beta chains sequenced from one sample in a study of blood T cell repertoires in COVID-19. Sequencing was performed with immunoSEQ multiplex PCR; in TCRdb, only in-frame clones are kept and a portion is missing. This sample yields about 82,000 clones, of which around 83% are seen a single time; approximately 15% belongs to the top ten. The sequenced sample was peripheral blood. These TCRs come from a woman aged 60-75 years with acute or convalescent COVID-19.

J is TRBJ2-2 and V is TRBV5-1; TRBD2 is a possible D gene (6 bases). Germline V gene data show CDR1 as SGHRS and CDR2 as YFSETQ. V lost 2 bases and J 7 bases, leaving 15 bases between the germline ends. The CDR3 length is 15 residues. The CDR3 sequence is CASSFGGLPHGELFF. CDR3 nucleotide sequence: TGCGCCAGCAGCTTTGGGGGACTTCCCCACGGGGAGCTGTTTTTT.

The DNA for the CDR3 is TGCGCCAGCAGCTTGACTAGCGGGTCTTTTAGCTCCTACGAGCAGTACTTC. This sequence encodes CASSLTSGSFSSYEQYF. The chain carries TRBV5-1 and TRBJ2-7; 9 bases fit TRBD2. Germline V lookup: CDR1 SGHRS, CDR2 YFSETQ. Trimming at V came to 1 base and at J to 0 bases, leaving 8 bases not matched to a gene. CDR3 length equals 17 residues. Complete variable domain (other parts from reference TRBV5-1 and TRBJ2-7): KAGVTQTPRYLIKTRGQQVTLSCSPISGHRSVSWYQQTPGQGLQFLFEYFSETQRNKGNFPGRFSGRQFSNSRSEMNVSTLELGDSALYLCASSLTSGSFSSYEQYFGPGTRLTVT.

The V and J genes are TRBV7-6 and TRBJ1-1, with 7 bases fitting TRBD1. V was pared by 1 base and J by 2 bases, with 4 bases of the junction left unmatched. The germline V gene encodes CDR1 SGHVS and CDR2 FNYEAQ. This CDR3 is built from 15 residues. CDR3 in DNA: TGTGCCAGCAGCTTAGGAGGAGGGGGCAACACTGAAGCTTTCTTT. Translating gives CASSLGGGGNTEAFF.

This rearrangement joins TRBV2 to TRBJ2-4; TRBD1 aligns across 8 bases. The germline CDR1 and CDR2 sequences are SNHLY and FYNNEI. The V segment lost 3 bases and the J segment 6 bases; nucleotides outside the gene matches: 10. The CDR3 is 16 residues long. CDR3 in DNA: TGTGCCAGCAGTGATAGTACGGACAGGGACCTAAACATTCAGTACTTC. Its protein product is CASSDSTDRDLNIQYF.

This chain uses TRBV7-9 with TRBJ1-1; the D gene is possibly TRBD1 (5 bases). The CDR3 length is 15 residues. Germline CDR1 reads SEHNR; CDR2 reads FQNEAQ (reference sequence). The V gene lost 7 bases and the J gene lost 1 base, with 16 bases spanning the gap. As DNA, the CDR3 is TGTGCCAGCACCCGAGCTGGGGGGGGGAACACTGAAGCTTTCTTT. Protein sequence: CASTRAGGGNTEAFF.

The chain combines TRBV11-2 with TRBJ2-5; D unclear. In germline, CDR1 is SGHAT, CDR2 FQNNGV. V was pared by 3 bases and J by 1 base, with 9 bases between. This CDR3 has 14 residues. CDR3 protein: CASSFRQAQETQYF. The CDR3 DNA sequence: TGTGCCAGCAGCTTTCGGCAGGCCCAAGAGACCCAGTACTTC.

The chain uses TRBV7-2 and TRBJ2-3, with 12 bases that match TRBD2. The CDR3 is 18 residues long. Per germline, CDR1 SGHTA and CDR2 FQGNSA. J gave up 6 bases and V 5 bases, and 15 bases lay outside the gene matches. This chain's CDR3 is CASSRRASGGALRDTQYF. In DNA form, the CDR3 reads TGTGCCAGCAGCCGCCGGGCTAGCGGGGGGGCCCTACGGGATACGCAGTATTTT.

This chain uses TRBV5-1 with TRBJ1-2; 10 bases fit TRBD1. Trimming took 0 bases from V and 8 from J; bases not matched to a gene: 7. CDR3 size: 15 residues. From germline, CDR1 is SGHRS and CDR2 YFSETQ. The CDR3 DNA sequence: TGCGCCAGCAGCTTGGGGGACAGGGGCCAGCACGGCTACACCTTC. Its protein product is CASSLGDRGQHGYTF.

The chain uses TRBV30 and TRBJ2-5; 7 bases are shared with TRBD2. After removal of 1 base from V and 5 bases from J, the junction contained 4 bases not matched to a gene. CDR1 is GTSNPN, CDR2 SVGIG, per germline (reference sequence). The CDR3 spans 13 residues. The CDR3 region has the DNA TGTGCCTGGAGTGGAGGGAGGGGTGAGACCCAGTACTTC. Protein sequence: CAWSGGRGETQYF.

This clone has only one observation. The chain joins TRBV6-6 to TRBJ2-1, with D perhaps TRBD1 (6 bases). V lost 10 bases to trimming and J lost 5 bases, with 9 bases between them. This CDR3 spans 11 amino acids. The germline V gene encodes CDR1 MNHNY and CDR2 SVGAGI (reference sequence). DNA of the CDR3: TGTGCCACCAGGGGAGACAATGAGCAGTTCTTC. Translating gives CATRGDNEQFF.

The chain recombines TRBV19 with TRBJ1-5; D unclear. This CDR3 comprises 12 residues. V was cut by 5 bases and J by 7 bases, with 9 bases left in between. Per the germline V gene, CDR1 is LNHDA and CDR2 is SQIVND (reference sequence). The CDR3 DNA follows: TGTGCCAGTAGTGACGGCGGCCAGCCCCAGCATTTT. Amino acid sequence: CASSDGGQPQHF.

The gene calls are TRBV30 and TRBJ1-2; TRBD1 aligns across 8 bases. The length of the CDR3 is 14 residues. V dropped 1 base and J dropped 4; count of bases not matched to a gene: 5. The germline gives CDR1 GTSNPN, CDR2 SVGIG (reference sequence). The CDR3 bases are TGTGCCTGGAGTGAGGGAGGACAGGGCTATGGCTACACCTTC. It is translated as CAWSEGGQGYGYTF. The full variable domain, its missing parts supplied by reference TRBV30 and TRBJ1-2, is SQTIHQWPATLVQPVGSPLSLECTVEGTSNPNLYWYRQAAGRGLQLLFYSVGIGQISSEVPQNLSASRPQDRQFILSSKKLLLSDSGFYLCAWSEGGQGYGYTFGSGTRLTVV.

The chain carries TRBV9 and TRBJ2-6; tentatively, D is TRBD2 (5 bases). CDR3 length equals 14 residues. Germline values: CDR1 SGDLS, CDR2 YYNGEE. V shed 6 bases and J shed 4 bases, with 11 bases lying between them. CDR3 sequence reads: CASTFSGGANVLTF. The CDR3 coding sequence is TGTGCCAGCACCTTCTCGGGGGGGGCCAACGTCCTGACTTTC.